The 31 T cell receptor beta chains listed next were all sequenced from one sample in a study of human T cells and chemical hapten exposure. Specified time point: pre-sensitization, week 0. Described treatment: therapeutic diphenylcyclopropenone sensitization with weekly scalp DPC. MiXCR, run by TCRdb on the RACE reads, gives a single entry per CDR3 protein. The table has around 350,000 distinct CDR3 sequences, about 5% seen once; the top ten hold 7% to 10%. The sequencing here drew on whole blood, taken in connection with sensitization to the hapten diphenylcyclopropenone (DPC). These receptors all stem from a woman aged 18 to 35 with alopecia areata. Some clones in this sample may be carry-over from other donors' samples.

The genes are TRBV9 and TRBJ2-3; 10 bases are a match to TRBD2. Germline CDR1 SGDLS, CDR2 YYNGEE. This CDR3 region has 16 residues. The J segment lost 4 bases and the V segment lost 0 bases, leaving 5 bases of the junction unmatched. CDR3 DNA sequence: TGTGCCAGCAGCGTAGGAAGCGGGGGGGCCGCAGATACGCAGTATTTT. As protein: CASSVGSGGAADTQYF.

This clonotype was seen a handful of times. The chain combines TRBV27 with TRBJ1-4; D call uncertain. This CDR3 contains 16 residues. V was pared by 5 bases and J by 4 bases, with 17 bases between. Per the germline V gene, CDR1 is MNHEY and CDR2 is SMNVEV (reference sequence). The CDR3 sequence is CASSLGVGSGNEKLFF. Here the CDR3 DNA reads TGTGCCAGCAGTCTTGGGGTCGGCTCTGGTAATGAAAAACTGTTTTTT.

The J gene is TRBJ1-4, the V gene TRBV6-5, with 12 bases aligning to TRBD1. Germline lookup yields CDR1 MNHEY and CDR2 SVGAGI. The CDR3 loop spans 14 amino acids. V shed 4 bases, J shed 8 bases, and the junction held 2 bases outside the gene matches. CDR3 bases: TGTGCCAGCAGTTGGGACAGGGGGCAGGAAAAACTGTTTTTT. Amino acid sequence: CASSWDRGQEKLFF.

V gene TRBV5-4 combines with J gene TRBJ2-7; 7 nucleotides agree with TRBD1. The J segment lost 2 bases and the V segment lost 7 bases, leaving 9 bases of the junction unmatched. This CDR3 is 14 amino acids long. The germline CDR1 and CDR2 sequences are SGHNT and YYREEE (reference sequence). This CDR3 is CASARGDRAYEQYF. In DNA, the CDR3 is TGTGCCAGCGCCCGTGGGGACAGAGCCTACGAGCAGTACTTC. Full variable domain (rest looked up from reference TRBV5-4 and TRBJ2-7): ETGVTQSPTHLIKTRGQQVTLRCSSQSGHNTVSWYQQALGQGPQFIFQYYREEENGRGNFPPRFSGLQFPNYSSELNVNALELDDSALYLCASARGDRAYEQYFGPGTRLTVT.

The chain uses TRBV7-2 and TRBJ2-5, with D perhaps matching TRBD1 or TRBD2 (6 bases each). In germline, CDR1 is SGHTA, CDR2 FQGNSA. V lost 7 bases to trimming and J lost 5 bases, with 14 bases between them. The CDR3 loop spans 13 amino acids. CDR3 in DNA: TGTGCCAGCACCCAATGGGGGGCGGAGACCCAGTACTTC. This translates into CASTQWGAETQYF.

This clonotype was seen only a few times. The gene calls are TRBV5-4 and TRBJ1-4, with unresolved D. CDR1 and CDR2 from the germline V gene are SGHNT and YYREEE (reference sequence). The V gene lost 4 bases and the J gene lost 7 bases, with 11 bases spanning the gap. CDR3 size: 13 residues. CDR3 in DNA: TGTGCCAGCAGCGGCACACTGGGTGAAAAACTGTTTTTT. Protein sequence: CASSGTLGEKLFF.

The CDR3 sequence is CASSGLAGNTGELFF. The CDR3 DNA is TGTGCCAGCAGTGGACTAGCGGGGAACACCGGGGAGCTGTTTTTT. The chain employs TRBV6-6 and TRBJ2-2, with 11 bases matching TRBD2. V trimming: 5 bases; J trimming: 1 base; junction bases outside the gene matches: 0. Germline loops: CDR1 MNHNY, CDR2 SVGAGI (reference sequence). This CDR3 contains 15 residues.

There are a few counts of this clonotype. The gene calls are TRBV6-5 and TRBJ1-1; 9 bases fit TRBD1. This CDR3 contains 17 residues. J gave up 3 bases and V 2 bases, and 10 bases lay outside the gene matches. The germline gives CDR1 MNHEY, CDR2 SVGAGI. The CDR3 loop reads CASSYSSVQGAYTEAFF. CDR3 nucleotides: TGTGCCAGCAGTTACAGTTCCGTACAGGGGGCGTACACTGAAGCTTTCTTT.

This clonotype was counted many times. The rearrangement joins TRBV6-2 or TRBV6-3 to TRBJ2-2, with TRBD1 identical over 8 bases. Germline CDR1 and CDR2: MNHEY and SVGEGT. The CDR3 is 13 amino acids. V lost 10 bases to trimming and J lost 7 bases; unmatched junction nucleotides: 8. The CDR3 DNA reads TGTGCCACCCAGACAGGGGAGCACGGGGAGCTGTTTTTT. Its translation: CATQTGEHGELFF.

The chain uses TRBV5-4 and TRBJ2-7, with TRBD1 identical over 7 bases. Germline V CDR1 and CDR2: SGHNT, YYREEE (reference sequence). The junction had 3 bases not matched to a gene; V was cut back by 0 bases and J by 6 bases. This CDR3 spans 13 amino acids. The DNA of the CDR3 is TGTGCCAGCAGCTTGGAAGGGGGCGGCGAGCAGTACTTC. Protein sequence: CASSLEGGGEQYF.

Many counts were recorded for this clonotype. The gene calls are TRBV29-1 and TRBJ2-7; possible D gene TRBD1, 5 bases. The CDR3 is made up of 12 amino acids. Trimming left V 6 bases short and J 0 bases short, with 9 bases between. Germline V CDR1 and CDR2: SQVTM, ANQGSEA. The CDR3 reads CSVTGSSYEQYF. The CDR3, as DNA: TGCAGCGTAACAGGTAGCTCCTACGAGCAGTACTTC.

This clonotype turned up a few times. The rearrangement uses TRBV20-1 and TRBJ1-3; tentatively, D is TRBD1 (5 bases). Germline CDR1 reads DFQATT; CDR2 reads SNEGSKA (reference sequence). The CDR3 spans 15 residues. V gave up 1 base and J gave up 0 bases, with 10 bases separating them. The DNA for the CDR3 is TGCAGTGCTAGAGTCGGGGCTTCCTCTGGAAACACCATATATTTT. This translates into CSARVGASSGNTIYF.

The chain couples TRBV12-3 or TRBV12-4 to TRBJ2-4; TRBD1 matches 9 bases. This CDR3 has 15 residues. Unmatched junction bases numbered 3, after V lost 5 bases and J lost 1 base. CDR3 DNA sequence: TGTGCCAGCAGTCCGACAGGGGGGGCCAAAAACATTCAGTACTTC. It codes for CASSPTGGAKNIQYF.

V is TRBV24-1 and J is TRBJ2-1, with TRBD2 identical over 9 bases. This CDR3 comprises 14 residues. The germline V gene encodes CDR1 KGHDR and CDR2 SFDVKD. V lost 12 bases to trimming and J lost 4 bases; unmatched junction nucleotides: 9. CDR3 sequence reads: CASIAGVLYNEQFF. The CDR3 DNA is TGTGCCTCAATAGCGGGGGTTTTATACAATGAGCAGTTCTTC.

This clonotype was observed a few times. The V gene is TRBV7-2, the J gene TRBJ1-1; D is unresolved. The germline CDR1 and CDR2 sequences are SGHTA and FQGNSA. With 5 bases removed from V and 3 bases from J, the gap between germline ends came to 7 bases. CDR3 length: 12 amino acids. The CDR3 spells CASSRGYTEAFF. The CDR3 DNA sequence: TGTGCCAGCAGCCGAGGATACACTGAAGCTTTCTTT.

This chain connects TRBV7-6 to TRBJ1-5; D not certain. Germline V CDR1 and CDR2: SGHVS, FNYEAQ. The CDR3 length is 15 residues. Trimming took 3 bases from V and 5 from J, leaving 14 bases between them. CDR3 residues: CASSLSWSPDQPQHF. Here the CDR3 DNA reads TGTGCCAGCAGCTTGAGCTGGTCGCCCGATCAGCCCCAGCATTTT. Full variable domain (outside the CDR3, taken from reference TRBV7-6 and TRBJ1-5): GAGVSQSPRYKVTKRGQDVALRCDPISGHVSLYWYRQALGQGPEFLTYFNYEAQQDKSGLPNDRFSAERPEGSISTLTIQRTEQRDSAMYRCASSLSWSPDQPQHFGDGTRLSIL.

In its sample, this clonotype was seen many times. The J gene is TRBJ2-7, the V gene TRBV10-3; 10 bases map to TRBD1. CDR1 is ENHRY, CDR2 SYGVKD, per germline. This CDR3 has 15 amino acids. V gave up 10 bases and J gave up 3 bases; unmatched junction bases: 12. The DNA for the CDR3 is TGTGCCACCTCGTCAACGGGACAGGGGAACTACGAGCAGTACTTC. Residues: CATSSTGQGNYEQYF.

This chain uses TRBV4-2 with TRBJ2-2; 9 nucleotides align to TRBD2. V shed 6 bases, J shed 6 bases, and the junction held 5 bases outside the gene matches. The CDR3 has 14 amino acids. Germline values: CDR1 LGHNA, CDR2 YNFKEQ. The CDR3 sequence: CASRGTSGPGELFF. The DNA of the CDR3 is TGTGCCAGCAGGGGTACTAGCGGGCCCGGGGAGCTGTTTTTT.

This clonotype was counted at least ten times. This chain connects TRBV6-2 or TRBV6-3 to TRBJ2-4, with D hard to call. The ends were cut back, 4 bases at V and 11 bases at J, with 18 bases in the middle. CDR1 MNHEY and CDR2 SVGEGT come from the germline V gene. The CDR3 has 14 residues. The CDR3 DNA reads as TGTGCCAGCAGTTGGTCTTTATCCGCGACTGTTCAGTACTTC. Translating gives CASSWSLSATVQYF.

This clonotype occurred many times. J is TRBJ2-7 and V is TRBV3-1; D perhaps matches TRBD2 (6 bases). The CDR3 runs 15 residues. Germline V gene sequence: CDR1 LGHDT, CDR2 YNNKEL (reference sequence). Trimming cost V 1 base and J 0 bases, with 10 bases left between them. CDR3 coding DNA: TGTGCCAGCAGCCAAGTGGCGGGGACCTCCTACGAGCAGTACTTC. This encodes CASSQVAGTSYEQYF.

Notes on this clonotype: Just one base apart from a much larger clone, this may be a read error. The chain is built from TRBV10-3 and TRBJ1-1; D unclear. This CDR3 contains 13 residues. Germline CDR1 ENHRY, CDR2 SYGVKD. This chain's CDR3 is CAINESWNTEAFF. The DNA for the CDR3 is TGTGCCATCAATGAGTCGTGGAACACTGAAGCTTTCTTT.

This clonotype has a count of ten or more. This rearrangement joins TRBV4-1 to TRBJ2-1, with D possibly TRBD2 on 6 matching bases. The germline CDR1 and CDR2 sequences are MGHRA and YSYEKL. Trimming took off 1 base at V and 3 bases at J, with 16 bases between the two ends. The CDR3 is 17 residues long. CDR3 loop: CASSQGLRRLDYNEQFF. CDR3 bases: TGCGCCAGCAGCCAAGGTTTGCGGAGACTAGACTACAATGAGCAGTTCTTC.

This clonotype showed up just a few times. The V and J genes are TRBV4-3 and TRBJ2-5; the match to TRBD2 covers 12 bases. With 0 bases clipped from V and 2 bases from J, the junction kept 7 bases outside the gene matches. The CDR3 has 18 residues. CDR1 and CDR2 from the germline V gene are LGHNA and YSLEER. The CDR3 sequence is CASSQDGYLAGGQETQYF. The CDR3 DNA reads TGCGCCAGCAGCCAAGATGGGTATCTAGCGGGGGGGCAAGAGACCCAGTACTTC.

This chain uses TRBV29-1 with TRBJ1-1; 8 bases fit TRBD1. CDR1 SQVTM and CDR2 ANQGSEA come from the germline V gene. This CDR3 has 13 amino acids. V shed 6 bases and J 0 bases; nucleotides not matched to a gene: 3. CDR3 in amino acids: CSVRQGMNTEAFF. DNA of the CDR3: TGCAGCGTCAGACAGGGGATGAACACTGAAGCTTTCTTT. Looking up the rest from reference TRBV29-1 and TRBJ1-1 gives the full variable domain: SAVISQKPSRDICQRGTSLTIQCQVDSQVTMMFWYRQQPGQSLTLIATANQGSEATYESGFVIDKFPISRPNLTFSTLTVSNMSPEDSSIYLCSVRQGMNTEAFFGQGTRLTVV.

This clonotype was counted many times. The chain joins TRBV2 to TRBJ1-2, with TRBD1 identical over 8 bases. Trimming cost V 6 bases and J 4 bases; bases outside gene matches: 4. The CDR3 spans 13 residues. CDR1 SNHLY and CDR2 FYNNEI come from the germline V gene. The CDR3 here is CASSSGQGYGYTF. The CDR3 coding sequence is TGTGCCAGCAGCTCCGGACAGGGCTATGGCTACACCTTC.

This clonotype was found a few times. CDR3 DNA: TGTGCCAGCAGCTTAGCCGGGACAGGGAACGAGCAGTACTTC. Protein sequence: CASSLAGTGNEQYF. The V gene is TRBV7-9, the J gene TRBJ2-7; 9 bases line up with TRBD1. The V segment lost 0 bases and the J segment 5 bases; nucleotides outside the gene matches: 2. CDR3 length: 14 amino acids. Germline lookup yields CDR1 SEHNR and CDR2 FQNEAQ (reference sequence).

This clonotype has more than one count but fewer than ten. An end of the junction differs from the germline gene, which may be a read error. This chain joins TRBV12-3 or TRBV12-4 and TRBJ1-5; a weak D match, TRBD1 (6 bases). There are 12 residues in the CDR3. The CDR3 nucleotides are TGTGCCAGCAGAAAAGGGGGTACGAGAAAGTATTTT. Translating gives CASRKGGTRKYF.

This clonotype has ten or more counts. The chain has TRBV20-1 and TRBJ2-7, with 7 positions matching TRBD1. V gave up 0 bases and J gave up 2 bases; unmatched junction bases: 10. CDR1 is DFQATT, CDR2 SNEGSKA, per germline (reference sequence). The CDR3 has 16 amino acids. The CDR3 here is CSARDSSRDSTYEQYF. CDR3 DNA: TGCAGTGCTAGAGATTCCTCCAGGGACAGCACCTACGAGCAGTACTTC.

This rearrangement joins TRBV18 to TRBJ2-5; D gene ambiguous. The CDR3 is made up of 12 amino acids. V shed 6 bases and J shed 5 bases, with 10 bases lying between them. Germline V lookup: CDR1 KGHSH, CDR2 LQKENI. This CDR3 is CASSTDTETQYF. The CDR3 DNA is TGTGCCAGCTCTACAGATACCGAGACCCAGTACTTC.

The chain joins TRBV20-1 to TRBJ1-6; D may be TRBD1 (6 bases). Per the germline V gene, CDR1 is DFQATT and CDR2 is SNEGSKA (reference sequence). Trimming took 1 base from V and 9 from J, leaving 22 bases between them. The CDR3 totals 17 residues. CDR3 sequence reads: CSARVNPPSGAGSPLHF. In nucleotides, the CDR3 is TGCAGTGCTAGAGTCAATCCCCCCTCGGGGGCAGGTTCACCCCTCCACTTT.

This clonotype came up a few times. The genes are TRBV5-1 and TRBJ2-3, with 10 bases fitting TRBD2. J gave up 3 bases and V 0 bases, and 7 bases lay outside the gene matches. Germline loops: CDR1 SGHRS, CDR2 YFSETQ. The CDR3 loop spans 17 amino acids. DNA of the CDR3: TGCGCCAGCAGCTTGGTTCCTAGCGGGGGACCAACAGATACGCAGTATTTT. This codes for CASSLVPSGGPTDTQYF.